The 26 T cell receptor beta chains given below trace back to one sample, sequenced in a study of cytomegalovirus exposure and HLA in healthy donors. A multiplex PCR was run with 60 Vbeta primers and 13 Jbeta primers. The data were produced by immunoSEQ multiplex PCR, yet TCRdb's version contains in-frame clones alone and is incomplete. The sample contains about 82,000 clones, around 68% of which appear only once. The sample comprised PBMCs. All receptors derive from a middle-aged woman in good health and CMV-seropositive.

The chain couples TRBV7-9 to TRBJ2-6; D call uncertain. This CDR3 contains 15 residues. Germline CDR1 SEHNR, CDR2 FQNEAQ (reference sequence). Between the trimmed V and J ends, which lost 5 bases and 0 bases, there was a span of 8 bases. The DNA for the CDR3 is TGTGCCAGCAGCCTGACACTCTCTGGGGCCAACGTCCTGACTTTC. It translates to CASSLTLSGANVLTF.

The chain links TRBV19 to TRBJ1-2; no firm D call. Germline-derived CDR1 and CDR2 are LNHDA and SQIVND (reference sequence). V lost 3 bases to trimming and J lost 2 bases, with 10 bases between them. The CDR3 contains 14 residues. This CDR3 reads CASSMGPENYGYTF. For the CDR3, the DNA is TGTGCCAGTAGTATGGGCCCAGAGAACTATGGCTACACCTTC. The complete variable domain, with remaining parts taken from reference TRBV19 and TRBJ1-2, reads DGGITQSPKYLFRKEGQNVTLSCEQNLNHDAMYWYRQDPGQGLRLIYYSQIVNDFQKGDIAEGYSVSREKKESFPLTVTSAQKNPTAFYLCASSMGPENYGYTFGSGTRLTVV.

This chain connects TRBV10-3 to TRBJ2-7; D might be TRBD1 (5 bases). The V and J ends lost 2 bases and 4 bases respectively, with 12 bases between them. CDR3 length: 14 amino acids. The germline gives CDR1 ENHRY, CDR2 SYGVKD. CDR3 coding DNA: TGTGCCATCAGTGAGGTCAGGGTTCCTTACGAGCAGTACTTC. It codes for CAISEVRVPYEQYF.

The chain employs TRBV4-3 and TRBJ2-7; no definite D call. The ends were cut back, 3 bases at V and 2 bases at J, with 26 bases in the middle. This CDR3 is built from 19 residues. Germline CDR1 and CDR2: LGHNA and YSLEER. The CDR3 loop reads CASSHALPLTQTSAYEQYF. The CDR3 region has the DNA TGCGCCAGCAGCCATGCTTTGCCTCTAACCCAAACTTCCGCCTACGAGCAGTACTTC.

The sample holds one count of this clone. The chain links TRBV13 to TRBJ2-7; the match to TRBD1 covers 8 bases. Germline CDR1 and CDR2: PRHDT and FYEKMQ (reference sequence). CDR3 length equals 17 residues. Losses at the gene ends were 5 bases for V and 5 bases for J; bases not matched to a gene: 17. CDR3 sequence: CASSGSLTGALRDEQYF. The CDR3 nucleotides are TGTGCCAGCAGCGGAAGTTTGACAGGGGCGCTTCGGGACGAGCAGTACTTC.

In its sample, this clone was seen a few times. This sequence joins TRBV4-3 and TRBJ2-7, with D maybe TRBD1 (6 bases). The germline V gene has CDR1 LGHNA and CDR2 YSLEER. The CDR3 covers 13 residues. Trimming stripped 6 bases from V and 1 base from J, with 10 bases between. The CDR3 protein is CASSEGTSYEQYF. DNA for the CDR3: TGCGCCAGCAGTGAAGGGACATCCTACGAGCAGTACTTC.

The chain combines TRBV6-1 with TRBJ2-5; tentative D call: TRBD2 (5 bases). Trimming removed 4 bases from V and 1 base from J, with 10 bases in between. CDR1 is MNHNS, CDR2 SASEGT, per germline. The CDR3 loop spans 14 amino acids. The CDR3 DNA follows: TGTGCCAGCAGTGCCGCTGGGAGCCAAGAGACCCAGTACTTC. Translation: CASSAAGSQETQYF.

This clone was picked up a small number of times. The chain employs TRBV21-1 and TRBJ1-1. TRBV21-1 is designated a pseudogene. CDR3 size: 15 residues. CDR3 sequence (DNA): TGTGCCAGCAACAATGGGGAGGCGAGGGACACTGAAGCTTTCTTT. Amino acid sequence: CASNNGEARDTEAFF.

The chain has TRBV5-1 and TRBJ1-1; 8 bases fit TRBD1. Germline trimming cut 4 bases from V and 2 bases from J; bases unmatched to any gene: 7. Germline CDR1 and CDR2: SGHRS and YFSETQ. This CDR3 spans 15 amino acids. The CDR3 loop reads CASSNSGGLNTEAFF. CDR3 bases: TGCGCCAGCAGCAATTCAGGGGGCTTAAACACTGAAGCTTTCTTT.

CDR3 bases: TGTGCCAGCAGCTTAGCTCAGGGGTCTAATGAAAAACTGTTTTTT. Its translation: CASSLAQGSNEKLFF. The chain joins TRBV7-9 to TRBJ1-4; possibly TRBD1 for D (6 bases). Germline values: CDR1 SEHNR, CDR2 FQNEAQ (reference sequence). The CDR3 has 15 residues. The V end was cut by 0 bases, the J end by 3 bases, with 8 bases between.

This clone was observed once. The J gene is TRBJ2-7, the V gene TRBV11-1; D gene ambiguous. This CDR3 contains 13 residues. V was trimmed by 1 base and J by 3 bases, leaving 7 bases between them. Per germline, CDR1 SGHAT and CDR2 FQDESV (reference sequence). CDR3 residues: CASSLGGFYEQYF. The DNA for the CDR3 is TGTGCCAGCAGCTTAGGCGGTTTCTACGAGCAGTACTTC.

This clone has just a few counts. The V and J genes are TRBV12-5 and TRBJ2-5; 9 nucleotides line up with TRBD2. Germline V gene lookup returns CDR1 LGHNT and CDR2 FRNRAP. This CDR3 contains 15 residues. V shed 3 bases, J shed 5 bases, and the junction held 7 bases outside the gene matches. For the CDR3, the DNA is TGTGCTAGTGGTTTTCCCGCGGGAGGGGTGGAGACCCAGTACTTC. Amino acids: CASGFPAGGVETQYF.

The chain carries TRBV2 and TRBJ1-4, with a tentative D call TRBD1 (5 bases). This CDR3 has 13 residues. Between the trimmed V and J ends, which lost 4 bases and 5 bases, there was a span of 8 bases. In germline, CDR1 is SNHLY, CDR2 FYNNEI. CDR3 sequence reads: CASSGQPNEKLFF. CDR3 nucleotides: TGTGCCAGCAGTGGACAGCCGAATGAAAAACTGTTTTTT.

This clone was counted between two and nine times. This chain connects TRBV5-4 to TRBJ2-3; perhaps TRBD2 as D (5 bases). This CDR3 has 15 amino acids. CDR1 and CDR2 (germline): SGHNT, YYREEE (reference sequence). V was trimmed by 0 bases and J by 4 bases, leaving 12 bases between them. The DNA of the CDR3 is TGTGCCAGCAGCTTGGACCCGCCCGGGGCAGATACGCAGTATTTT. Translating gives CASSLDPPGADTQYF.

This clone was seen just once. The chain is built from TRBV10-2 and TRBJ2-5; 8 bases align to TRBD1. The CDR3 is made up of 15 amino acids. CDR1 is WSHSY and CDR2 is SAAADI in the germline V gene. V trimming: 5 bases; J trimming: 7 bases; junction bases outside the gene matches: 12. In nucleotides, the CDR3 is TGCGCCAGCAGTAACCCGGGACAGGCCCTTGGGACCCAGTACTTC. Its protein product is CASSNPGQALGTQYF.

This clone has just one count. The chain couples TRBV9 to TRBJ2-3; TRBD2 matches 9 bases. The junction had 7 bases not matched to a gene; V was cut back by 0 bases and J by 5 bases. The CDR3 contains 16 residues. The germline gives CDR1 SGDLS, CDR2 YYNGEE. CDR3 in DNA: TGTGCCAGCAGCGTAGAAGGCGGGAGGGCCGGAGATACGCAGTATTTT. It translates to CASSVEGGRAGDTQYF.

V usage is TRBV13 and J usage is TRBJ2-7; 10 nucleotides match TRBD1. J lost 2 bases, V lost 4 bases, and 5 bases had no gene match. The CDR3 is 15 amino acids. CDR1 is PRHDT, CDR2 FYEKMQ, per germline (reference sequence). CDR3 residues: CASSSGQGGTYEQYF. In DNA form, the CDR3 reads TGTGCCAGCAGCTCCGGACAGGGGGGGACCTACGAGCAGTACTTC. Full variable domain (rest looked up from reference TRBV13 and TRBJ2-7): AAGVIQSPRHLIKEKRETATLKCYPIPRHDTVYWYQQGPGQDPQFLISFYEKMQSDKGSIPDRFSAQQFSDYHSELNMSSLELGDSALYFCASSSGQGGTYEQYFGPGTRLTVT.

The chain recombines TRBV9 with TRBJ2-7; a weak D match, TRBD1 (5 bases). This CDR3 contains 14 residues. In germline, CDR1 is SGDLS, CDR2 YYNGEE. Trimming took 4 bases from V and 4 from J, leaving 15 bases between them. The CDR3 sequence: CASSPQGIGYEQYF. As DNA, the CDR3 is TGTGCCAGCAGCCCCCAGGGAATCGGGTACGAGCAGTACTTC.

The rearrangement joins TRBV27 to TRBJ2-7, with a weak D call TRBD1 (5 bases). The CDR3 totals 13 residues. Trimming took 6 bases from V and 3 from J, leaving 12 bases between them. Germline V CDR1 and CDR2: MNHEY, SMNVEV (reference sequence). CDR3 sequence: CASRGELVYEQYF. The CDR3 coding sequence is TGTGCCAGCAGAGGGGAACTGGTCTACGAGCAGTACTTC.

The table lists this clone with a few counts. The V gene is TRBV10-1, the J gene TRBJ2-1, with TRBD2 matching 8 bases. Per germline, CDR1 WNHNN and CDR2 SYGVQD (reference sequence). The length of the CDR3 is 16 residues. Losses at the gene ends were 7 bases for V and 0 bases for J; bases not matched to a gene: 8. CDR3 residues: CASILLAESSYNEQFF. The CDR3 nucleotides read TGCGCCAGCATCCTACTAGCGGAAAGCTCCTACAATGAGCAGTTCTTC.

The chain couples TRBV7-9 to TRBJ2-5; 9 positions match TRBD2. The CDR3 totals 13 residues. Germline-derived CDR1 and CDR2 are SEHNR and FQNEAQ (reference sequence). V dropped 4 bases and J dropped 4; count of bases not matched to a gene: 1. The CDR3 coding sequence is TGTGCCAGCAGCTCGACTAGCGGAGAGACCCAGTACTTC. Translation: CASSSTSGETQYF.

The sample holds a few counts of this clone. V and J are TRBV7-2 and TRBJ1-4, with 9 bases lining up with TRBD1. The CDR3 consists of 14 residues. With V trimmed by 3 bases and J by 7 bases, 3 bases remained unmatched. Germline CDR1 and CDR2: SGHTA and FQGNSA. In DNA, the CDR3 is TGTGCCAGCAGCTTGGACAGGGGAAGTGAAAAACTGTTTTTT. Translated: CASSLDRGSEKLFF.

The chain is built from TRBV27 and TRBJ2-7, with 11 bases fitting TRBD2. V lost 4 bases to trimming and J lost 2 bases; unmatched junction nucleotides: 4. The CDR3 sequence is 15 residues long. The germline gives CDR1 MNHEY, CDR2 SMNVEV (reference sequence). The DNA for the CDR3 is TGTGCCAGCAGTTCCATAGCGGGAGGGACCTACGAGCAGTACTTC. Translation: CASSSIAGGTYEQYF.

This clone turned up a few times. V usage is TRBV28 and J usage is TRBJ1-2, with D possibly matching TRBD1 (6 bases). The CDR3 loop spans 12 amino acids. Germline V CDR1 and CDR2: MDHEN, SYDVKM. Trimming stripped 4 bases from V and 6 bases from J, with 9 bases between. This CDR3 is CASSSYRDGYTF. The CDR3 nucleotides read TGTGCCAGCAGTTCCTACAGGGATGGCTACACCTTC.

There are a few counts of this clone. V and J are TRBV4-3 and TRBJ2-3; TRBD2 matches 10 bases. The CDR3 extends over 17 amino acids. Looked up from germline, CDR1 is LGHNA and CDR2 is YSLEER. J lost 2 bases, V lost 4 bases, and 9 bases had no gene match. DNA for the CDR3: TGCGCCAGCAGCCCATCCTCTAGCGGGAGATTCACAGATACGCAGTATTTT. As protein: CASSPSSSGRFTDTQYF.

The V and J genes are TRBV28 and TRBJ2-1; 8 nucleotides match TRBD2. Germline V gene sequence: CDR1 MDHEN, CDR2 SYDVKM. Unmatched junction bases numbered 10, after V lost 5 bases and J lost 7 bases. The CDR3 extends over 15 amino acids. The CDR3 loop reads CASSPPGRARNEQFF. The DNA for the CDR3 is TGTGCCAGCAGTCCCCCCGGGAGGGCTCGGAATGAGCAGTTCTTC.